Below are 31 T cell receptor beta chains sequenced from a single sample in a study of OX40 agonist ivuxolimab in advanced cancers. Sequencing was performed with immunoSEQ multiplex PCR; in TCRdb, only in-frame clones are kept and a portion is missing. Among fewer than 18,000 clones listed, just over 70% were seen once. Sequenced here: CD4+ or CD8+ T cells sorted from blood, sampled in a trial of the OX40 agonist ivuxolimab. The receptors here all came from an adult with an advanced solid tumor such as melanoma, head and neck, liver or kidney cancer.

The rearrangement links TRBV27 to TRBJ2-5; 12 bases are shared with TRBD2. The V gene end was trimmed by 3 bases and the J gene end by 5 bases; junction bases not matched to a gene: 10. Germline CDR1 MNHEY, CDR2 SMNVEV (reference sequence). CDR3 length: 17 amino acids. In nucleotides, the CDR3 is TGTGCCAGCAGTTTTTTAGCTAGCGGGAGGGCCGGCGAGACCCAGTACTTC. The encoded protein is CASSFLASGRAGETQYF.

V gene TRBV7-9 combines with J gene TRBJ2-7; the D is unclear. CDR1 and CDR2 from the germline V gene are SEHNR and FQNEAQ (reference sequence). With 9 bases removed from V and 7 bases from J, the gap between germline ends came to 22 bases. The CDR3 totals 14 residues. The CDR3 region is CASSHSSTPLEQYF. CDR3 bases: TGTGCCAGTTCGCATTCATCGACCCCCCTGGAGCAGTACTTC.

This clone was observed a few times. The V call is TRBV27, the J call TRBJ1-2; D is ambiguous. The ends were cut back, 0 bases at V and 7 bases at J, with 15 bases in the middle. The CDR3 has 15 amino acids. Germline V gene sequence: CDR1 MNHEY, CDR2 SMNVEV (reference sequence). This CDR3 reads CASSLSIVGSSGYTF. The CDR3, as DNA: TGTGCCAGCAGTTTATCGATAGTTGGTAGTAGTGGCTACACCTTC.

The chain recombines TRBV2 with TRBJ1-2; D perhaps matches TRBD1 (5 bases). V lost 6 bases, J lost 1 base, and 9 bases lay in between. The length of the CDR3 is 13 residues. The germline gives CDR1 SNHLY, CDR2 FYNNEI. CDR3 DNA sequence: TGTGCCAGCAGCGCCCAGGGTAACTATGGCTACACCTTC. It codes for CASSAQGNYGYTF. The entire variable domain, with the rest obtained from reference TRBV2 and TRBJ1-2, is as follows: EPEVTQTPSHQVTQMGQEVILRCVPISNHLYFYWYRQILGQKVEFLVSFYNNEISEKSEIFDDQFSVERPDGSNFTLKIRSTKLEDSAMYFCASSAQGNYGYTFGSGTRLTVV.

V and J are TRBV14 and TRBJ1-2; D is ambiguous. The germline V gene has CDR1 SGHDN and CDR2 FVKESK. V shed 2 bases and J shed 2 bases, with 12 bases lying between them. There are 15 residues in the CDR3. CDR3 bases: TGTGCCAGCAGCCAATTCGAGTTTGGGAACTATGGCTACACCTTC. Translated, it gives CASSQFEFGNYGYTF.

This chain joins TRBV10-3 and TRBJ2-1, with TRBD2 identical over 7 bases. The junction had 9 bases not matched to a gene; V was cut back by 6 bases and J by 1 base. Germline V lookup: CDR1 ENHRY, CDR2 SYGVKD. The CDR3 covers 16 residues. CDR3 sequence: CAIRRVGGGSYNEQFF. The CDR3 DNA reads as TGTGCCATCAGGAGGGTGGGCGGGGGTTCCTACAATGAGCAGTTCTTC.

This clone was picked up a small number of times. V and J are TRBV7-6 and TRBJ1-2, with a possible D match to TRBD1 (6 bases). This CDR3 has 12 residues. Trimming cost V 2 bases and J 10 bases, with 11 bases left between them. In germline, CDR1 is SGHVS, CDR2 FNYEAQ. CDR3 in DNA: TGTGCCAGCAGCTTATTTCCGGGGGCCTACACCTTC. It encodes CASSLFPGAYTF.

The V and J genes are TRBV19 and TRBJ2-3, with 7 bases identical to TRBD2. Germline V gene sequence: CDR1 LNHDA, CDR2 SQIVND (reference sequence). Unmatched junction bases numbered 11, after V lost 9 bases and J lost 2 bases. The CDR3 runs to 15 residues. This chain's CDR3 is CASRAAGVYTDTQYF. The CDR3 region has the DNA TGTGCCAGCCGGGCGGCGGGAGTTTACACAGATACGCAGTATTTT.

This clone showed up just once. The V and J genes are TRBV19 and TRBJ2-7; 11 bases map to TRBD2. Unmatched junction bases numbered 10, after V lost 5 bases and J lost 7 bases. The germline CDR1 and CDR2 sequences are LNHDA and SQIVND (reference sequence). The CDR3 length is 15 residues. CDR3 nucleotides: TGTGCCAGTAGTGCAGGGACTAGCGGAAACAGTGAGCAGTACTTC. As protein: CASSAGTSGNSEQYF.

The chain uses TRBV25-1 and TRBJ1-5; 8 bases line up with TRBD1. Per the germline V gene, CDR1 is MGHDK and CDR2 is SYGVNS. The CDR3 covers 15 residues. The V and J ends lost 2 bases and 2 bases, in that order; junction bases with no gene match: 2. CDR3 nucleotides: TGTGCCAGCAGTGAAGGGGGACAGGGCAATCAGCCCCAGCATTTT. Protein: CASSEGGQGNQPQHF.

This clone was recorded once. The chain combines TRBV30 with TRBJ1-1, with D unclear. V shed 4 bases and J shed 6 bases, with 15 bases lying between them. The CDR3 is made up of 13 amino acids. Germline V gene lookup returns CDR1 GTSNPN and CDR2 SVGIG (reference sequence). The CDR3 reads CAWMPSWGAEAFF. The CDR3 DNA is TGTGCCTGGATGCCTTCCTGGGGAGCTGAAGCTTTCTTT.

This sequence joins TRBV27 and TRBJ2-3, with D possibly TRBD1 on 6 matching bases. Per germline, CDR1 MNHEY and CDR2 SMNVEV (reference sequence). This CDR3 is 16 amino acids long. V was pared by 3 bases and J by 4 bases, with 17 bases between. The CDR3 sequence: CASSFARQGNADTQYF. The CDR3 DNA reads TGTGCCAGCAGTTTTGCCCGCCAGGGGAATGCAGATACGCAGTATTTT.

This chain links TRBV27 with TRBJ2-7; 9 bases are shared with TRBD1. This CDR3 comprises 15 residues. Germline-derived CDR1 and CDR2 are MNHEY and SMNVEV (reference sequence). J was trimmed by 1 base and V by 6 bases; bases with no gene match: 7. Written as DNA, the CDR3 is TGTGCCAGCAGCCTGCGGACAGGGGCGTCCTACGAGCAGTACTTC. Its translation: CASSLRTGASYEQYF.

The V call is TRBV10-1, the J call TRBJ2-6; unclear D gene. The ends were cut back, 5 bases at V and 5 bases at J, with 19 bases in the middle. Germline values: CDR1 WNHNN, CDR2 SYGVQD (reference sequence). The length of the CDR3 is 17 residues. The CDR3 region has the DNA TGCGCCAGCAGTAACCGGGTCGCACAAAGTCGGGCCAACGTCCTGACTTTC. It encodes CASSNRVAQSRANVLTF.

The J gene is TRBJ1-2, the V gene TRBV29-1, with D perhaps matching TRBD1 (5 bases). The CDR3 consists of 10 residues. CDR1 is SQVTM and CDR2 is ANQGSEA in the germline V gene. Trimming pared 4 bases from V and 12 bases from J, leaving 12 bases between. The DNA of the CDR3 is TGCAGCGTTGTGGGGGATCGTGACACCTTC. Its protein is CSVVGDRDTF. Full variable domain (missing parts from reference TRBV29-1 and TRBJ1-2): SAVISQKPSRDICQRGTSLTIQCQVDSQVTMMFWYRQQPGQSLTLIATANQGSEATYESGFVIDKFPISRPNLTFSTLTVSNMSPEDSSIYLCSVVGDRDTFGSGTRLTVV.

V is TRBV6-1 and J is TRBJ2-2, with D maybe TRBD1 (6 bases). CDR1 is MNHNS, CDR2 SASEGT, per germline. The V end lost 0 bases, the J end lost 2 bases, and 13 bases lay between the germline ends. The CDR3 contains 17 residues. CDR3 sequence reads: CASSEAGGAVNTGELFF. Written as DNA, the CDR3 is TGTGCCAGCAGTGAAGCTGGGGGCGCCGTTAACACCGGGGAGCTGTTTTTT.

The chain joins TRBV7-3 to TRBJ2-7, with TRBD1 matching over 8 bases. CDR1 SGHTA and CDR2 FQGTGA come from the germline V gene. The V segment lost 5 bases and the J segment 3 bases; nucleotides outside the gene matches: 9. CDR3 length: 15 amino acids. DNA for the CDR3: TGTGCCAGCAGCCTAGGCGGAGGACAGGGCTACGAGCAGTACTTC. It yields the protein CASSLGGGQGYEQYF.

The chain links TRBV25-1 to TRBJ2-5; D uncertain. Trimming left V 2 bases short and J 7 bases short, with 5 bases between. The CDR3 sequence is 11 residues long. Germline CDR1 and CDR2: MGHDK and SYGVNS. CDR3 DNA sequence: TGTGCCAGCAGTGAACTGGGGACCCAGTACTTC. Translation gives CASSELGTQYF.

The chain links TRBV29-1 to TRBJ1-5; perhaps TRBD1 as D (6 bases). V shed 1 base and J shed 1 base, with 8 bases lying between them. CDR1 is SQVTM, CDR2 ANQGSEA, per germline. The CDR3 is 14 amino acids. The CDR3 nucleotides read TGCAGCGTTGAAGGTGACAGGAGCAATCAGCCCCAGCATTTT. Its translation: CSVEGDRSNQPQHF.

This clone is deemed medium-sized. This CDR3 is CASSSGVAGFEQYF. The CDR3 DNA follows: TGTGCCAGCAGCTCCGGGGTAGCGGGATTCGAGCAGTACTTC. The chain is built from TRBV27 and TRBJ2-7; 8 bases line up with TRBD2. Losses at the gene ends were 6 bases for V and 6 bases for J; bases not matched to a gene: 10. Germline loops: CDR1 MNHEY, CDR2 SMNVEV (reference sequence). The CDR3 spans 14 residues.

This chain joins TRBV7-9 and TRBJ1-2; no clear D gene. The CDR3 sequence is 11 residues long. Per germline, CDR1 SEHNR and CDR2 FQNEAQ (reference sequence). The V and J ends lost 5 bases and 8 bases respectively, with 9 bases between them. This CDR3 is CASSRTGGYTF. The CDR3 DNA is TGTGCCAGCAGCCGCACGGGAGGCTACACCTTC.

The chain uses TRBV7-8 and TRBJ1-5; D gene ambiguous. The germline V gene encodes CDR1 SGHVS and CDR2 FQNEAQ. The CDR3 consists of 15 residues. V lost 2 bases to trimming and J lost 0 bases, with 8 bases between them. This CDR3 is CASSLSQASNQPQHF. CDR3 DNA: TGTGCCAGCAGCTTATCCCAAGCTAGCAATCAGCCCCAGCATTTT.

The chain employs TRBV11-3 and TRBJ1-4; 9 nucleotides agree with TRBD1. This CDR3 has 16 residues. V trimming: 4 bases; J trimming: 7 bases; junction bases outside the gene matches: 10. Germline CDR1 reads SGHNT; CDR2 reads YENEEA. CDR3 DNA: TGTGCCAGCAGCTCGACAAACAGGGGGCTGAGTGAAAAACTGTTTTTT. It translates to CASSSTNRGLSEKLFF.

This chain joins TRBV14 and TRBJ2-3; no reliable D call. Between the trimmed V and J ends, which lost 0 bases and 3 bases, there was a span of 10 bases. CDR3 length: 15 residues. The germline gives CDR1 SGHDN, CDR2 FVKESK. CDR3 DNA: TGTGCCAGCAGCCAAGATTTTCTAGGGACAGATACGCAGTATTTT. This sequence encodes CASSQDFLGTDTQYF.

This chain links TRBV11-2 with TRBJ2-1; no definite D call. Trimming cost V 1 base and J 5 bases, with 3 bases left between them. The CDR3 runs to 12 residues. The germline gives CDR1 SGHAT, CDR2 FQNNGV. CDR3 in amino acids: CASSLGNNEQFF. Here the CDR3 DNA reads TGTGCCAGCAGCTTAGGCAACAATGAGCAGTTCTTC.

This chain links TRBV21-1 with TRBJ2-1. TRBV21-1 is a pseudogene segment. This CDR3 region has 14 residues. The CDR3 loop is CASSKAGSSDEQFF. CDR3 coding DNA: TGTGCCAGCAGCAAAGCGGGGTCCTCGGATGAGCAGTTCTTC.

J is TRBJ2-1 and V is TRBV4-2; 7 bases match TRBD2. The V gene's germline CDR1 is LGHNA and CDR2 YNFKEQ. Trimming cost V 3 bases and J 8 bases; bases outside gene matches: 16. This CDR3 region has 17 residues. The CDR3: CASSHPTGTNTFHEQFF. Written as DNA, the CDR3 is TGTGCCAGCAGCCACCCGACCGGGACTAATACGTTCCATGAGCAGTTCTTC.

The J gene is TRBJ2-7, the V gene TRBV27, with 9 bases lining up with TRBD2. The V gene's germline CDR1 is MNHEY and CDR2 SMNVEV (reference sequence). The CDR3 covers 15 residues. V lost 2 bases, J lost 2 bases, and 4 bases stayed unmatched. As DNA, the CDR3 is TGTGCCAGCAGTTTAGGGGCGGGAGGGCCCTACGAGCAGTACTTC. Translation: CASSLGAGGPYEQYF.

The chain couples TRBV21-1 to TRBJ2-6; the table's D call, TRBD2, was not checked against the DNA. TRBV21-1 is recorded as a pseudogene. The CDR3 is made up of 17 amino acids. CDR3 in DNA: TGTGCCAGCAGCAGTCATGTCGAGAACTCTGGGGCCAACGTCCTGACTTTC. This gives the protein CASSSHVENSGANVLTF.

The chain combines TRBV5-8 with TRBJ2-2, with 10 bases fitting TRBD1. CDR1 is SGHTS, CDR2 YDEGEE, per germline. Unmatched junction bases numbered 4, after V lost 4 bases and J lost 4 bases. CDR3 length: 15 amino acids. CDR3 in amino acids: CASSQGDRGTGELFF. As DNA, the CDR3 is TGTGCCAGCAGCCAGGGGGACAGGGGCACCGGGGAGCTGTTTTTT.

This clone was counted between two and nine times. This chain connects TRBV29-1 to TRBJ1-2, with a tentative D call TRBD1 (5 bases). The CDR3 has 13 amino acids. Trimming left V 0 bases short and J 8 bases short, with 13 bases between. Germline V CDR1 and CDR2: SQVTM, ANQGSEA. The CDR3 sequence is CSVEDWGPSGYTF. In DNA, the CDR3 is TGCAGCGTTGAAGACTGGGGCCCGTCCGGCTACACCTTC.